This T cell receptor beta chain was captured by sequencing in a study of CD8+ T cells in alopecia areata. Treatment of the sample: oral pan-JAK inhibitor, 5-10 mg twice daily. Germline CDR1 reads SGHAT; CDR2 reads FQNNGV. This CDR3 contains 17 residues. Trimming took off 1 base at V and 2 bases at J, with 18 bases between the two ends. RNA was extracted and reverse transcribed into cDNA as the sequencing template. Only in-frame clones appear in the TCRdb table, and some are missing; sequencing was by immunoSEQ multiplex PCR. The table has under 150,000 clones, over 60% seen once. The clonotype originates from a human donor with alopecia areata. The chain has TRBV11-2 and TRBJ2-7, with D uncertain. The starting material was CD4+ T cells sorted from blood, obtained at week 4, from a patient treated with tofacitinib. CDR3 residues: CASSLVAHGTAPYEQYF. The CDR3 DNA reads TGTGCCAGCAGCTTAGTCGCCCACGGCACCGCACCCTACGAGCAGTACTTC.